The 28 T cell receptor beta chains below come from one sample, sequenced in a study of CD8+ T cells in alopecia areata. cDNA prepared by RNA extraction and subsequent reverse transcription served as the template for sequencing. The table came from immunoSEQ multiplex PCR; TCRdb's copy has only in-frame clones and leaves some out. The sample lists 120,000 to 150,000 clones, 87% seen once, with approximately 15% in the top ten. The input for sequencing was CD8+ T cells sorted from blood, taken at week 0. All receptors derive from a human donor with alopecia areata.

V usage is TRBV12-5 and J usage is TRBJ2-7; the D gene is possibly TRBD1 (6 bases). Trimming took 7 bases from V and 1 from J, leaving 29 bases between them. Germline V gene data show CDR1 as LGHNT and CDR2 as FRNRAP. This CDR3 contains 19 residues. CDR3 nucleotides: TGTGCTAGTGCCCAAAGCACAGGGAAGGTTGTCAGGGGTTCCTACGAGCAGTACTTC. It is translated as CASAQSTGKVVRGSYEQYF.

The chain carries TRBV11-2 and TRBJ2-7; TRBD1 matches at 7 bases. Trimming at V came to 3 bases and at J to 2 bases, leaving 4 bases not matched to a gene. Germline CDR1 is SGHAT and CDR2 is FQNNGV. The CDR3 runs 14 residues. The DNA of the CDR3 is TGTGCCAGCAGCTTCGGGACAGTAGCCTACGAGCAGTACTTC. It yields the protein CASSFGTVAYEQYF.

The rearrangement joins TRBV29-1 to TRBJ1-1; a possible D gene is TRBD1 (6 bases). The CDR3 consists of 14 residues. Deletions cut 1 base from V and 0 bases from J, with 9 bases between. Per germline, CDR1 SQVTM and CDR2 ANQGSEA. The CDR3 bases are TGCAGCGTTGAAGGGACAGCCCTGAACACTGAAGCTTTCTTT. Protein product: CSVEGTALNTEAFF.

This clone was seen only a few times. The CDR3 DNA sequence: TGTGCCAGCAAGCTGTACCCGACGGTGAACACTGAAGCTTTCTTT. Its translation: CASKLYPTVNTEAFF. The V gene is TRBV7-9, the J gene TRBJ1-1; D gene uncertain. Trimming cost V 7 bases and J 0 bases, with 15 bases left between them. The germline V gene encodes CDR1 SEHNR and CDR2 FQNEAQ (reference sequence). The CDR3 covers 15 residues.

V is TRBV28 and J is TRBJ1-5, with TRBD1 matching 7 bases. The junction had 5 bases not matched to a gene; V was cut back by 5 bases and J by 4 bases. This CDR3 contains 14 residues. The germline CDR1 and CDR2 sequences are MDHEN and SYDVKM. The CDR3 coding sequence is TGTGCCAGCAGTCCTAACAGGGGTAATCAGCCCCAGCATTTT. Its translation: CASSPNRGNQPQHF.

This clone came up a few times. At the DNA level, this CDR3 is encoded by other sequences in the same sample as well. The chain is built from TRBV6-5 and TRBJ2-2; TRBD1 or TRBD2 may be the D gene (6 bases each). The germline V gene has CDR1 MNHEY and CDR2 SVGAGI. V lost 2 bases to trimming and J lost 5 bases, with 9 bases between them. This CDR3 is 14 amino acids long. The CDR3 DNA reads TGTGCCAGCAGTTACGGAGGGGGGACCGGGGAGCTGTTTTTT. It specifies CASSYGGGTGELFF.

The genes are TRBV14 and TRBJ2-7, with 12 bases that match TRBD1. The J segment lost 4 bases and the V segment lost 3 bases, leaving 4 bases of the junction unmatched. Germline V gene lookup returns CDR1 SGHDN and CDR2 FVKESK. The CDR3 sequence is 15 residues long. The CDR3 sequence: CASSQRDRGPYEQYF. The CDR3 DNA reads TGTGCCAGCAGCCAGAGGGACAGGGGGCCTTACGAGCAGTACTTC.

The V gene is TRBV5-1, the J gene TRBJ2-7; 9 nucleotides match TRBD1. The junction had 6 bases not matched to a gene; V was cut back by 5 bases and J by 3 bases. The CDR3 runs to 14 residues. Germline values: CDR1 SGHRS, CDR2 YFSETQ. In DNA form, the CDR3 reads TGCGCCAGCAGAGAAGACAGGGGGATCTACGAGCAGTACTTC. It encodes CASREDRGIYEQYF. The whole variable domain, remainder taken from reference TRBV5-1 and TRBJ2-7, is KAGVTQTPRYLIKTRGQQVTLSCSPISGHRSVSWYQQTPGQGLQFLFEYFSETQRNKGNFPGRFSGRQFSNSRSEMNVSTLELGDSALYLCASREDRGIYEQYFGPGTRLTVT.

The CDR3 DNA is TGTGCCAGCGGGGGACAGGGCACCTACGAGCAGTACTTC. This sequence encodes CASGGQGTYEQYF. This chain joins TRBV2 and TRBJ2-7, with TRBD1 matching over 9 bases. The CDR3 spans 13 residues. The V gene end was trimmed by 8 bases and the J gene end by 2 bases; junction bases not matched to a gene: 4. CDR1 SNHLY and CDR2 FYNNEI come from the germline V gene.

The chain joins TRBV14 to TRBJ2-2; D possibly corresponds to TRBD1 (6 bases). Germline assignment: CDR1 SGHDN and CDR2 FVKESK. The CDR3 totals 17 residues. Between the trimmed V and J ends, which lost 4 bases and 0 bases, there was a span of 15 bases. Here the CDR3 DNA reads TGTGCCAGCAGCCTACACCGACAGGCGACGAACACCGGGGAGCTGTTTTTT. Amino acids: CASSLHRQATNTGELFF.

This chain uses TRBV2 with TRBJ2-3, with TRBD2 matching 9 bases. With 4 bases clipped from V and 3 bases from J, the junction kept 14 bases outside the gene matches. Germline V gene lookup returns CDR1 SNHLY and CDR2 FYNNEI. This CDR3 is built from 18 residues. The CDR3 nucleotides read TGTGCCAGCAGTGTGGGCCTCGTGGAGCGGGAGGTAACAGATACGCAGTATTTT. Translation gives CASSVGLVEREVTDTQYF.

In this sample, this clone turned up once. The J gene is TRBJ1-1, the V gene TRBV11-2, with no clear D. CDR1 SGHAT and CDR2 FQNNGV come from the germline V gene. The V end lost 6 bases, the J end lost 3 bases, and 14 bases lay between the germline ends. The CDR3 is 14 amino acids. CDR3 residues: CASSFPLADTEAFF. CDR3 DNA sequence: TGTGCCAGCAGTTTTCCTTTGGCGGACACTGAAGCTTTCTTT.

The CDR3 coding sequence is TGTGCCAGCAGCCAGCCGCCCGGAGGACCTGCCTACAATGAGCAGTTCTTC. It encodes CASSQPPGGPAYNEQFF. J is TRBJ2-1 and V is TRBV4-2, with a weak D call TRBD2 (5 bases). Germline CDR1 is LGHNA and CDR2 is YNFKEQ. This CDR3 has 17 residues. Trimming pared 3 bases from V and 2 bases from J, leaving 17 bases between.

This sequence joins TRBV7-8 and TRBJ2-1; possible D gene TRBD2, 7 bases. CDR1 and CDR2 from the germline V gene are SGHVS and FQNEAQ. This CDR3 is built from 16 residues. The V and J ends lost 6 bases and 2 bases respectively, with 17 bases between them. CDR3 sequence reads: CASSRATGGTYNEQFF. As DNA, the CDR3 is TGTGCCAGCAGTCGAGCGACGGGGGGCACCTACAATGAGCAGTTCTTC.

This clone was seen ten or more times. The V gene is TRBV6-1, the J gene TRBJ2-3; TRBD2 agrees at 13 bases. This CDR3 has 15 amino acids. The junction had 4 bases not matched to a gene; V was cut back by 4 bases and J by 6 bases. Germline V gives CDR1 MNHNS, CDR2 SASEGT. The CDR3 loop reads CASSVTSGGADTQYF. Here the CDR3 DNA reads TGTGCCAGCAGTGTTACTAGCGGGGGGGCGGATACGCAGTATTTT.

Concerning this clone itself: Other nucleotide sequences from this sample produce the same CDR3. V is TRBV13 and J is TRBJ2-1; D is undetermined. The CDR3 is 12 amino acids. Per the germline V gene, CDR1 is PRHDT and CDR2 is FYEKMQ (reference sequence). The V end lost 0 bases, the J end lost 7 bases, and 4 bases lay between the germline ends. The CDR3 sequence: CASSLGGNEQFF. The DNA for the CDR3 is TGTGCCAGCAGCTTAGGGGGGAATGAGCAGTTCTTC.

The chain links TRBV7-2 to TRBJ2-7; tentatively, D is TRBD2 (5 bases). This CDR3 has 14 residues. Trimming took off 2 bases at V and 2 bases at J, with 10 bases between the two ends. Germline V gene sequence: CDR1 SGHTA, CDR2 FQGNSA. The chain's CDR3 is CASSLLALPYEQYF. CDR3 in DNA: TGTGCCAGCAGCTTATTAGCGCTCCCCTACGAGCAGTACTTC. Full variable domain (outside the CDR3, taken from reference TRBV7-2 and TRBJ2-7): GAGVSQSPSNKVTEKGKDVELRCDPISGHTALYWYRQSLGQGLEFLIYFQGNSAPDKSGLPSDRFSAERTGGSVSTLTIQRTQQEDSAVYLCASSLLALPYEQYFGPGTRLTVT.

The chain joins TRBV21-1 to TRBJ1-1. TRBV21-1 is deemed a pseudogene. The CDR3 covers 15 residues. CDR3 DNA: TGTGCCAGCAGCAAGAAGGACCCCATCTGGGCTGAAGCTTTCTTT. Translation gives CASSKKDPIWAEAFF.

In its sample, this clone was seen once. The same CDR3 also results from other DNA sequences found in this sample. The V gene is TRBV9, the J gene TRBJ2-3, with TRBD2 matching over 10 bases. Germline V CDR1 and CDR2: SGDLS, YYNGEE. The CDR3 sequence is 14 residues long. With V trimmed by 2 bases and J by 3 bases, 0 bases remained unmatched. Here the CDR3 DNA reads TGTGCCAGCAGCGTTAGCGGGGGGACAGATACGCAGTATTTT. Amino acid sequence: CASSVSGGTDTQYF.

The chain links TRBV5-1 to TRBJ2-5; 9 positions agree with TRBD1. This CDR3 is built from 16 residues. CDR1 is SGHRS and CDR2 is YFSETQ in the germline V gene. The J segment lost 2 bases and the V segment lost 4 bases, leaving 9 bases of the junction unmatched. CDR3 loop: CASSEPGTGTQETQYF. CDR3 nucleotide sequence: TGCGCCAGCAGCGAACCCGGGACAGGGACACAAGAGACCCAGTACTTC.

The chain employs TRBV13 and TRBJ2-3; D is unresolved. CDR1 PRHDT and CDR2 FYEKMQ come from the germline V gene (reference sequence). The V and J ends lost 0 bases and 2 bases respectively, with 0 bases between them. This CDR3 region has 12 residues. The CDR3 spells CASSLGTDTQYF. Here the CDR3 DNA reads TGTGCCAGCAGCTTAGGCACAGATACGCAGTATTTT.

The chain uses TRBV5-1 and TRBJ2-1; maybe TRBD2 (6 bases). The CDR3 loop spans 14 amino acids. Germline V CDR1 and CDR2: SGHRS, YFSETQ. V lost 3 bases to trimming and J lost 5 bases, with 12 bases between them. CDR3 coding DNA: TGCGCCAGCAGCTGGGCCGGGGGAAACAATGAGCAGTTCTTC. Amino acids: CASSWAGGNNEQFF.

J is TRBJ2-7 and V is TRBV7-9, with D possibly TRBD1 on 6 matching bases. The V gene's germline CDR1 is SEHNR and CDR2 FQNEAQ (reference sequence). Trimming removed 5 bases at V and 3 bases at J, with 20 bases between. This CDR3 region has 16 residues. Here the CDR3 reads CASSAPGTPKVYEQYF. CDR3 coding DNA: TGTGCCAGCAGCGCCCCGGGGACACCAAAGGTCTACGAGCAGTACTTC.

The CDR3 region is CASRPRDPSYEQYF. DNA for the CDR3: TGTGCCAGCAGGCCCAGGGACCCCTCCTACGAGCAGTACTTC. The chain couples TRBV14 to TRBJ2-7, with D possibly being TRBD1 or TRBD2 (5 bases each). Germline V lookup: CDR1 SGHDN, CDR2 FVKESK. The CDR3 loop spans 14 amino acids. Trimming pared 6 bases from V and 0 bases from J, leaving 12 bases between.

CDR3 in amino acids: CASSPQGRNEQFF. The CDR3 DNA reads as TGTGCCAGCAGCCCCCAGGGGAGGAATGAGCAGTTCTTC. This chain uses TRBV5-4 with TRBJ2-1, with D perhaps TRBD1 or TRBD2 (6 bases each). The germline V gene encodes CDR1 SGHNT and CDR2 YYREEE (reference sequence). V dropped 4 bases and J dropped 7 bases, with 12 bases sitting between them. CDR3 length: 13 amino acids.

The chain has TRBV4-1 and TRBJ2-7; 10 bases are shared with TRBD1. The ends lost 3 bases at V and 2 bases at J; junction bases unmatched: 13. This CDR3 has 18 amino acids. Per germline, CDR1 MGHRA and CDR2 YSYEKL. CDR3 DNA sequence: TGCGCCAGCAGCCAGAGATCTCGGGACAGGGGCCCTACCTACGAGCAGTACTTC. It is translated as CASSQRSRDRGPTYEQYF.

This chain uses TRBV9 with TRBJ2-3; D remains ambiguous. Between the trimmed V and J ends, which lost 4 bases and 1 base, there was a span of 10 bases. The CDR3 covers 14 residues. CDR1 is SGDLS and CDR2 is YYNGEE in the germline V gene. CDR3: CASSPAVGTDTQYF. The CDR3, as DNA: TGTGCCAGCAGCCCTGCGGTAGGCACAGATACGCAGTATTTT. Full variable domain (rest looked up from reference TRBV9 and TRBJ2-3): DSGVTQTPKHLITATGQRVTLRCSPRSGDLSVYWYQQSLDQGLQFLIQYYNGEERAKGNILERFSAQQFPDLHSELNLSSLELGDSALYFCASSPAVGTDTQYFGPGTRLTVL.

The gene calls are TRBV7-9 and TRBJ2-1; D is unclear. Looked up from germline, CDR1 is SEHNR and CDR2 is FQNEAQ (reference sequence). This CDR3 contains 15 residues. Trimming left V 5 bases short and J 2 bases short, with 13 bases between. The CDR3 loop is CASSPPIKPYNEQFF. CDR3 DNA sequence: TGTGCCAGCAGCCCCCCGATAAAACCCTACAATGAGCAGTTCTTC. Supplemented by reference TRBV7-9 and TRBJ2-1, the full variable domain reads DTGVSQNPRHKITKRGQNVTFRCDPISEHNRLYWYRQTLGQGPEFLTYFQNEAQLEKSRLLSDRFSAERPKGSFSTLEIQRTEQGDSAMYLCASSPPIKPYNEQFFGPGTRLTVL.